The 20 T cell receptor beta chains listed next were all sequenced from one sample in a study of blood T cell repertoires in COVID-19. Using immunoSEQ multiplex PCR, the repertoire was profiled, and TCRdb retains in-frame clones only, with some absent. The table has hundreds of thousands of clones, about 87% seen once. Sequencing was performed on peripheral blood. These receptors all stem from a woman aged 55 to 70 with COVID-19, enrolled during active disease.

This chain connects TRBV6-5 to TRBJ1-5; TRBD1 might be the D (5 bases). The germline CDR1 and CDR2 sequences are MNHEY and SVGAGI. The length of the CDR3 is 15 residues. Trimming cost V 6 bases and J 9 bases, with 21 bases left between them. The CDR3 coding sequence is TGTGCCAGCAGCCGCCGGGGCCCTGGGAGGGGGCCCCAGCATTTT. This translates into CASSRRGPGRGPQHF.

The J gene is TRBJ1-1, the V gene TRBV20-1, with TRBD1 identical over 7 bases. This CDR3 region has 11 residues. Unmatched junction bases numbered 4, after V lost 4 bases and J lost 8 bases. Germline CDR1 DFQATT, CDR2 SNEGSKA (reference sequence). CDR3 sequence: CSATTGIEAFF. In DNA, the CDR3 is TGCAGTGCTACGACAGGGATAGAAGCTTTCTTT.

J is TRBJ2-2 and V is TRBV11-2, with D tentatively TRBD2 (6 bases). This CDR3 spans 16 amino acids. CDR1 SGHAT and CDR2 FQNNGV come from the germline V gene. The V end was cut by 5 bases, the J end by 0 bases, with 13 bases between. The CDR3 sequence is CASSPWGGANTGELFF. The DNA for the CDR3 is TGTGCCAGCAGCCCGTGGGGCGGGGCGAACACCGGGGAGCTGTTTTTT.

The chain couples TRBV7-3 to TRBJ2-2; D is unclear. The CDR3 consists of 16 residues. The germline gives CDR1 SGHTA, CDR2 FQGTGA. Trimming left V 3 bases short and J 0 bases short, with 11 bases between. The CDR3 DNA sequence: TGTGCCAGCAGCTTTTTAGCACGGGCGAACACCGGGGAGCTGTTTTTT. It specifies CASSFLARANTGELFF.

This chain connects TRBV14 to TRBJ1-6; no clear D gene. The CDR3 covers 13 residues. V lost 1 base and J lost 10, with 8 bases in between. Germline assignment: CDR1 SGHDN and CDR2 FVKESK. CDR3 nucleotide sequence: TGTGCCAGCAGCCAAGTAACTGAATCACCCCTCCACTTT. This codes for CASSQVTESPLHF.

The rearrangement links TRBV6-1 to TRBJ2-7, with D unclear. Germline loops: CDR1 MNHNS, CDR2 SASEGT. The CDR3 runs 13 residues. V was pared by 3 bases and J by 0 bases, with 6 bases between. The CDR3 DNA reads as TGTGCCAGCAGTGATACGAGCTCCTACGAGCAGTACTTC. Translation: CASSDTSSYEQYF.

The V and J genes are TRBV3-1 (or the pseudogene TRBV3-2) and TRBJ1-2; D possibly corresponds to TRBD1 (5 bases). CDR1 and CDR2 from the germline V gene are LGHDT and YNNKEL (reference sequence). The CDR3 runs 12 residues. V lost 1 base to trimming and J lost 8 bases, with 8 bases between them. CDR3 loop: CASSQGTTGYTF. DNA of the CDR3: TGTGCCAGCAGCCAAGGGACAACGGGCTACACCTTC.

CDR3 sequence (DNA): TGTGCCAGCTCAGACCGACAGGGGGTTGCTGCCGGGGAGCTGTTTTTT. Translation: CASSDRQGVAAGELFF. The chain uses TRBV18 and TRBJ2-2, with 9 bases that match TRBD1. Losses at the gene ends were 5 bases for V and 6 bases for J; bases not matched to a gene: 10. Germline V gives CDR1 KGHSH, CDR2 LQKENI. This CDR3 is 16 amino acids long. The full variable domain, rest sourced from reference TRBV18 and TRBJ2-2, is NAGVMQNPRHLVRRRGQEARLRCSPMKGHSHVYWYRQLPEEGLKFMVYLQKENIIDESGMPKERFSAEFPKEGPSILRIQQVVRGDSAAYFCASSDRQGVAAGELFFGEGSRLTVL.

This chain connects TRBV5-1 to TRBJ2-1; a possible D gene is TRBD2 (6 bases). Trimming took off 4 bases at V and 3 bases at J, with 23 bases between the two ends. The CDR3 has 18 amino acids. Germline V lookup: CDR1 SGHRS, CDR2 YFSETQ. The CDR3 region is CASSRAGRSFSYYNEQFF. CDR3 bases: TGCGCCAGCAGCCGTGCGGGGCGGAGTTTTTCCTACTACAATGAGCAGTTCTTC. The variable domain in full, with the rest retrieved from reference TRBV5-1 and TRBJ2-1, is KAGVTQTPRYLIKTRGQQVTLSCSPISGHRSVSWYQQTPGQGLQFLFEYFSETQRNKGNFPGRFSGRQFSNSRSEMNVSTLELGDSALYLCASSRAGRSFSYYNEQFFGPGTRLTVL.

This chain uses TRBV3-1 (or the pseudogene TRBV3-2) with TRBJ2-6, with no clear D. Between the trimmed V and J ends, which lost 0 bases and 0 bases, there was a span of 15 bases. The CDR3 is 19 amino acids. The germline CDR1 and CDR2 sequences are LGHDT and YNNKEL (reference sequence). CDR3 sequence reads: CASSQDPRRSSSGANVLTF. The CDR3 bases are TGTGCCAGCAGCCAAGATCCTCGTCGGTCGAGCTCTGGGGCCAACGTCCTGACTTTC.

This rearrangement joins TRBV13 to TRBJ1-1, with unresolved D. The CDR3 is 13 residues long. Germline CDR1 is PRHDT and CDR2 is FYEKMQ (reference sequence). The V end was cut by 5 bases, the J end by 1 base, with 8 bases between. The CDR3 loop is CASSLEGNTEAFF. CDR3 DNA: TGTGCCAGCAGCCTCGAGGGGAACACTGAAGCTTTCTTT.

The V and J genes are TRBV6-5 and TRBJ1-6; 8 bases match TRBD1. Germline V gene sequence: CDR1 MNHEY, CDR2 SVGAGI. The trim removed 6 bases at V and 7 bases at J, leaving 8 bases unmatched. This CDR3 has 15 amino acids. CDR3 DNA: TGTGCCAGCAGCCCCCAGGGGGCTCTAAATTCACCCCTCCACTTT. Translated, it gives CASSPQGALNSPLHF.

The CDR3 sequence is CAISEAQVMNTEAFF. The DNA of the CDR3 is TGTGCCATCAGTGAGGCACAGGTCATGAACACTGAAGCTTTCTTT. The genes are TRBV10-3 and TRBJ1-1; tentative D call: TRBD1 (5 bases). The CDR3 totals 15 residues. In germline, CDR1 is ENHRY, CDR2 SYGVKD. V was clipped by 2 bases and J by 0 bases, with 10 bases between them.

This sequence joins TRBV5-1 and TRBJ2-7; 12 bases fit TRBD2. The V segment lost 3 bases and the J segment 4 bases; nucleotides outside the gene matches: 11. The CDR3 is 17 amino acids. The germline gives CDR1 SGHRS, CDR2 YFSETQ. The CDR3 nucleotides read TGCGCCAGCAGCTGGGGGACTAGCGGGCGACTAAATTACGAGCAGTACTTC. Residues: CASSWGTSGRLNYEQYF.

The CDR3 DNA reads TGTGCCAGCAGTGGACAGGTCAAGGAAAAACTGTTTTTT. Its protein product is CASSGQVKEKLFF. This sequence joins TRBV2 and TRBJ1-4; perhaps TRBD1 as D (6 bases). The CDR3 consists of 13 residues. The ends were cut back, 4 bases at V and 8 bases at J, with 11 bases in the middle. Germline CDR1 and CDR2: SNHLY and FYNNEI.

CDR3 amino acids: CASSRNRATNEKLFF. The CDR3 DNA follows: TGTGCCAGCAGCAGGAACAGGGCTACTAATGAAAAACTGTTTTTT. This rearrangement joins TRBV2 to TRBJ1-4; D may be TRBD1 (6 bases). V gave up 6 bases and J gave up 2 bases, with 13 bases separating them. The CDR3 extends over 15 amino acids. CDR1 is SNHLY, CDR2 FYNNEI, per germline.

The chain is built from TRBV7-9 and TRBJ1-2; D gene uncertain. Per germline, CDR1 SEHNR and CDR2 FQNEAQ (reference sequence). Trimming stripped 4 bases from V and 7 bases from J, with 16 bases between. The CDR3 is 14 residues long. The CDR3 reads CASSYSGASLGYTF. The CDR3 DNA reads as TGTGCCAGCAGCTATAGCGGAGCCTCCCTTGGCTACACCTTC. Full variable domain (remainder filled in from reference TRBV7-9 and TRBJ1-2): DTGVSQNPRHKITKRGQNVTFRCDPISEHNRLYWYRQTLGQGPEFLTYFQNEAQLEKSRLLSDRFSAERPKGSFSTLEIQRTEQGDSAMYLCASSYSGASLGYTFGSGTRLTVV.

The chain recombines TRBV5-5 with TRBJ2-7, with D perhaps matching TRBD1 (6 bases). The CDR3 extends over 15 amino acids. CDR1 SGHKS and CDR2 YYEKEE come from the germline V gene (reference sequence). The V end was cut by 0 bases, the J end by 4 bases, with 14 bases between. The CDR3 protein is CASSLVQDSPYEQYF. The CDR3 bases are TGTGCCAGCAGCTTGGTTCAGGACAGCCCATACGAGCAGTACTTC.

V usage is TRBV11-2 and J usage is TRBJ2-5; D might be TRBD1 (6 bases). Germline loops: CDR1 SGHAT, CDR2 FQNNGV. CDR3 size: 15 residues. V was clipped by 3 bases and J by 5 bases, with 16 bases between them. CDR3 loop: CASSLGVGGGETQYF. CDR3 nucleotides: TGTGCCAGCAGCTTGGGTGTAGGGGGTGGGGAGACCCAGTACTTC.

This rearrangement joins TRBV9 to TRBJ1-2; 11 bases match TRBD1. V was pared by 3 bases and J by 3 bases, with 4 bases of the junction left unmatched. The CDR3 is 15 residues long. Germline V lookup: CDR1 SGDLS, CDR2 YYNGEE. The CDR3 bases are TGTGCCAGCAGCGGGACAGGGGGCGTCCACTATGGCTACACCTTC. Protein product: CASSGTGGVHYGYTF.